One sample yielded the 18 T cell receptor beta chains listed below, sequenced in a study of shared clonotypes between healthy human individuals. It was CD45RO-negative cells, positively selected for CCR7, that made up naive CD8 cells, with terminally differentiated effector memory CD45RA+ cells excluded. Some clones are missing from TCRdb's copy, which holds only in-frame ones; the method was immunoSEQ multiplex PCR. The data hold around 1.9 million clones, with under 95% observed a single time. Source material: naive CD8+ T cells from PBMCs. These receptors were obtained from a man aged 18 to 29 in good health. Some clones in this sample may be carry-over from other donors' samples.

The genes are TRBV5-6 and TRBJ1-4, with TRBD1 matching 7 bases. V was pared by 2 bases and J by 8 bases, with 6 bases of the junction left unmatched. Germline CDR1 SGHDT, CDR2 YYEEEE. The CDR3 spans 14 residues. Here the CDR3 reads CASSFGVQGEKLFF. For the CDR3, the DNA is TGTGCCAGCAGCTTCGGGGTACAGGGGGAAAAACTGTTTTTT.

The V and J genes are TRBV6-1 and TRBJ2-1; D gene uncertain. Germline CDR1 MNHNS, CDR2 SASEGT. This CDR3 is 15 amino acids long. With 2 bases removed from V and 0 bases from J, the gap between germline ends came to 8 bases. CDR3 in DNA: TGTGCCAGCAGTGAATTTCTTTCCTCCTACAATGAGCAGTTCTTC. This encodes CASSEFLSSYNEQFF.

The rearrangement links TRBV4-3 to TRBJ1-1, with D possibly TRBD1 on 5 matching bases. The CDR3 length is 14 residues. Germline loops: CDR1 LGHNA, CDR2 YSLEER. Between the trimmed V and J ends, which lost 3 bases and 3 bases, there was a span of 11 bases. The CDR3 bases are TGCGCCAGCAGCCAGGCGACAGTCGACACTGAAGCTTTCTTT. This codes for CASSQATVDTEAFF.

The J gene is TRBJ2-7, the V gene TRBV5-4; TRBD2 matches at 7 bases. V was clipped by 3 bases and J by 10 bases; unmatched bases: 7. The CDR3 runs 12 residues. The germline CDR1 and CDR2 sequences are SGHNT and YYREEE (reference sequence). The CDR3 is CASSYGGIGQYF. The CDR3 DNA reads TGTGCCAGCAGCTACGGGGGGATCGGACAGTACTTC. The full variable domain, its missing parts supplied by reference TRBV5-4 and TRBJ2-7, is ETGVTQSPTHLIKTRGQQVTLRCSSQSGHNTVSWYQQALGQGPQFIFQYYREEENGRGNFPPRFSGLQFPNYSSELNVNALELDDSALYLCASSYGGIGQYFGPGTRLTVT.

This chain uses TRBV5-1 with TRBJ1-6; perhaps TRBD1 as D (5 bases). The CDR3 covers 14 residues. CDR1 is SGHRS and CDR2 is YFSETQ in the germline V gene. V was clipped by 8 bases and J by 6 bases, with 15 bases between them. In DNA form, the CDR3 reads TGCGCCAGTGGGTCGACAGTCCCTAATTCACCCCTCCACTTT. Amino acid sequence: CASGSTVPNSPLHF.

The table lists this clone with a count of one. V gene TRBV6-5 combines with J gene TRBJ2-7; maybe TRBD2 (5 bases). CDR1 and CDR2 from the germline V gene are MNHEY and SVGAGI. Trimming shortened V by 2 bases and J by 3 bases, and 11 bases separated the two germline ends. The CDR3 totals 14 residues. The chain's CDR3 is CASSYAGQYYEQYF. The CDR3 bases are TGTGCCAGCAGTTACGCGGGCCAATACTACGAGCAGTACTTC.

The rearrangement joins TRBV15 to TRBJ1-5, with 11 bases lining up with TRBD1. Germline V gene lookup returns CDR1 LNHNV and CDR2 YYDKDF (reference sequence). Trimming removed 3 bases from V and 8 bases from J; junction bases left unmatched: 6. The CDR3 is made up of 15 amino acids. The CDR3 DNA reads as TGTGCCACCAGCAGGGGGACAGGGGGTAGGGAGCCCCAGCATTTT. Translation: CATSRGTGGREPQHF.

CDR3 bases: TGTGCCAGCAGCATATACCGGGGGTGGACTGAAGCTTTCTTT. Amino acid sequence: CASSIYRGWTEAFF. V usage is TRBV11-1 and J usage is TRBJ1-1, with D possibly matching TRBD1 (5 bases). The CDR3 is made up of 14 amino acids. Germline V CDR1 and CDR2: SGHAT, FQDESV (reference sequence). Deletions cut 5 bases from V and 5 bases from J, with 15 bases between.

The chain has TRBV4-1 and TRBJ2-7; D perhaps matches TRBD1 (6 bases). Germline assignment: CDR1 MGHRA and CDR2 YSYEKL. The CDR3 is made up of 14 amino acids. V lost 5 bases to trimming and J lost 4 bases, with 15 bases between them. The CDR3 region is CASSAPRGSYEQYF. CDR3 nucleotide sequence: TGCGCCAGCAGCGCTCCAAGGGGGTCGTACGAGCAGTACTTC.

The rearrangement links TRBV7-8 to TRBJ2-7; possibly TRBD2 for D (7 bases). The CDR3 is made up of 17 amino acids. Germline assignment: CDR1 SGHVS and CDR2 FQNEAQ. V was trimmed by 4 bases and J by 5 bases, leaving 24 bases between them. CDR3 sequence: CASSWPQGRGAQDEQYF. CDR3 coding DNA: TGTGCCAGCAGCTGGCCCCAGGGGAGGGGAGCTCAGGACGAGCAGTACTTC.

This clone was picked up one time. The chain joins TRBV19 to TRBJ1-2; D gene ambiguous. Germline V gene data show CDR1 as LNHDA and CDR2 as SQIVND (reference sequence). Trimming took off 2 bases at V and 0 bases at J, with 10 bases between the two ends. The CDR3 covers 15 residues. The CDR3 DNA reads TGTGCCAGTAGTATATCGGGCGGGCCTAACTATGGCTACACCTTC. This encodes CASSISGGPNYGYTF.

Written as DNA, the CDR3 is TGTGCCAGCAGCGCGGACAGGGCGGGAAACACTGAAGCTTTCTTT. Its protein product is CASSADRAGNTEAFF. This chain joins TRBV9 and TRBJ1-1, with TRBD1 matching 8 bases. Trimming cost V 3 bases and J 2 bases; bases outside gene matches: 6. Germline loops: CDR1 SGDLS, CDR2 YYNGEE. This CDR3 is built from 15 residues.

Written as DNA, the CDR3 is TGTGCCATCAGTGAATCAGGGCCTGGAAACACCATATATTTT. Translated, it gives CAISESGPGNTIYF. The chain is built from TRBV10-3 and TRBJ1-3, with D tentatively TRBD1 (5 bases). Looked up from germline, CDR1 is ENHRY and CDR2 is SYGVKD. Trimming stripped 3 bases from V and 2 bases from J, with 8 bases between. This CDR3 contains 14 residues.

This rearrangement joins TRBV7-3 to TRBJ2-3; 11 bases align to TRBD1. From germline, CDR1 is SGHTA and CDR2 FQGTGA. The J segment lost 5 bases and the V segment lost 5 bases, leaving 6 bases of the junction unmatched. The CDR3 contains 15 residues. CDR3 nucleotide sequence: TGTGCCAGCAGCGCCGGGACAGGGGGTGTAGATACGCAGTATTTT. It yields the protein CASSAGTGGVDTQYF.

The chain has TRBV9 and TRBJ2-3; D not certain. The V gene lost 0 bases and the J gene lost 5 bases, with 7 bases spanning the gap. The V gene's germline CDR1 is SGDLS and CDR2 YYNGEE. There are 13 residues in the CDR3. CDR3 DNA sequence: TGTGCCAGCAGCGTAGGAATCGGAGATACGCAGTATTTT. This gives the protein CASSVGIGDTQYF.

The chain is built from TRBV4-3 and TRBJ2-7; 7 nucleotides align to TRBD1. V trimming: 0 bases; J trimming: 5 bases; junction bases outside the gene matches: 10. There are 16 residues in the CDR3. From germline, CDR1 is LGHNA and CDR2 YSLEER. The chain's CDR3 is CASSQEVEGAQHEQYF. DNA of the CDR3: TGCGCCAGCAGCCAAGAAGTTGAGGGGGCACAACACGAGCAGTACTTC.

V and J are TRBV5-1 and TRBJ2-3; 7 positions agree with TRBD2. Germline V CDR1 and CDR2: SGHRS, YFSETQ. The CDR3 length is 15 residues. V shed 0 bases, J shed 6 bases, and the junction held 7 bases outside the gene matches. CDR3 residues: CASSLVPSGGDTQYF. CDR3 bases: TGCGCCAGCAGCTTGGTTCCTAGCGGCGGGGATACGCAGTATTTT.

This sequence joins TRBV28 and TRBJ1-3; unclear D gene. From germline, CDR1 is MDHEN and CDR2 SYDVKM. Trimming left V 6 bases short and J 0 bases short, with 18 bases between. The CDR3 loop spans 17 amino acids. DNA for the CDR3: TGTGCCAGCAGCCCGTCAGGTCGCCGGGCCTCTGGAAACACCATATATTTT. This encodes CASSPSGRRASGNTIYF.